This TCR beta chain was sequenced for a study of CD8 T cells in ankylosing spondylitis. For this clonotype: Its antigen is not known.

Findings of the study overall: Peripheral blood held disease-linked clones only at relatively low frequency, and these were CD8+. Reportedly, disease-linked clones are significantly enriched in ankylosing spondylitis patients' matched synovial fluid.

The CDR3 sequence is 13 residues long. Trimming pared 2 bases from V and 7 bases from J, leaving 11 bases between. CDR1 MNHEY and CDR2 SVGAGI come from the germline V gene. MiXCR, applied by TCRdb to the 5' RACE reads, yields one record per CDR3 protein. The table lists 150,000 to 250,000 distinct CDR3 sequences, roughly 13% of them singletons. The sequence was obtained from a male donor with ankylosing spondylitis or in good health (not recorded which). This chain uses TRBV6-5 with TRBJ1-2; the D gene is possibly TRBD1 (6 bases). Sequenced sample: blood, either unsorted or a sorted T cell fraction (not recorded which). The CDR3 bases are TGTGCCAGCAGTTACGAGGGGGAGGGTGGCTACACCTTC. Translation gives CASSYEGEGGYTF.